The T cell receptor beta chain described here comes from a study of blood T cell repertoires in COVID-19. Overall study context: Sites across the United States, Italy and Spain contributed samples from acute and convalescent COVID-19. Sources were T cells, B-cell-depleted T cells, or PBMCs; the material itself was cDNA or gDNA.

The table lists this clone with a count of one. Germline V gene data show CDR1 as DFQATT and CDR2 as SNEGSKA (reference sequence). The CDR3 has 16 amino acids. V trimming: 3 bases; J trimming: 5 bases; junction bases outside the gene matches: 8. Study processing details: Estimates of nucleated cell counts were drawn from the amplification of reference gene primers. Libraries were prepared by immunoSEQ multiplex PCR; TCRdb keeps only in-frame clonotypes and omits some of them. V and J calls and clone size are those listed in that table; D and trimming were worked out from the DNA. The data contain around 64,000 clones, less than 90% of them singletons.

The sequenced sample was peripheral blood. The J gene is TRBJ2-3, the V gene TRBV20-1, with 13 nucleotides matching TRBD2. The source of this sequence is an elderly man in a cohort sampled during active COVID-19. CDR3: CSASKLAGGPVDTQYF. In DNA form, the CDR3 reads TGCAGTGCTAGTAAACTAGCGGGAGGGCCCGTAGATACGCAGTATTTT.